Shown below are 24 T cell receptor beta chains from a single sample sequenced in a study of OX40 agonist ivuxolimab in advanced cancers. Clones were read by immunoSEQ multiplex PCR, and TCRdb kept only the in-frame ones, dropping some. This table has tens of thousands of clones, approximately 90% appearing once. The source was CD4+ or CD8+ T cells sorted from blood, collected in a trial of the OX40 agonist ivuxolimab. The source is an adult with an advanced solid tumor such as melanoma, head and neck, liver or kidney cancer.

Worth noting for this clone: The identical CDR3 is also encoded by other nucleotide sequences in the sample. The chain has TRBV5-1 and TRBJ2-1, with a weak D call TRBD2 (6 bases). Trimming shortened V by 5 bases and J by 1 base, and 19 bases separated the two germline ends. CDR3 length equals 17 residues. CDR1 is SGHRS and CDR2 is YFSETQ in the germline V gene. As DNA, the CDR3 is TGCGCCAGCAGTCGAGATCACGGGAGAACGTCCTACAATGAGCAGTTCTTC. It is translated as CASSRDHGRTSYNEQFF.

The J gene is TRBJ2-5, the V gene TRBV9, with 11 bases lining up with TRBD2. The CDR3 extends over 15 amino acids. CDR1 and CDR2 from the germline V gene are SGDLS and YYNGEE. V shed 0 bases, J shed 6 bases, and the junction held 4 bases outside the gene matches. The CDR3 DNA reads TGTGCCAGCAGCGTAGAGGCTAGCGGGGGGAAGACCCAGTACTTC. This encodes CASSVEASGGKTQYF. Complete variable domain (other parts from reference TRBV9 and TRBJ2-5): DSGVTQTPKHLITATGQRVTLRCSPRSGDLSVYWYQQSLDQGLQFLIQYYNGEERAKGNILERFSAQQFPDLHSELNLSSLELGDSALYFCASSVEASGGKTQYFGPGTRLLVL.

The chain couples TRBV7-2 to TRBJ1-1; D gene uncertain. CDR3 length: 14 residues. Germline V gene lookup returns CDR1 SGHTA and CDR2 FQGNSA. V was shortened by 5 bases and J by 1 base, with 11 bases between the two germline ends. The DNA of the CDR3 is TGTGCCAGCAGCATCCAGACGGGGAACACTGAAGCTTTCTTT. Its protein is CASSIQTGNTEAFF.

The rearrangement links TRBV14 to TRBJ2-1; D call uncertain. V was cut by 1 base and J by 8 bases, with 9 bases left in between. The germline gives CDR1 SGHDN, CDR2 FVKESK. The CDR3 has 13 residues. The CDR3, as DNA: TGTGCCAGCAGCCAAGTCCTAGGGCATGAGCAGTTCTTC. Its translation is CASSQVLGHEQFF.

This clone was seen only once. The V and J genes are TRBV6-4 and TRBJ2-3, with 7 nucleotides matching TRBD1. From germline, CDR1 is MRHNA and CDR2 SNTAGT. The CDR3 runs 15 residues. V was clipped by 2 bases and J by 0 bases; unmatched bases: 2. In DNA form, the CDR3 reads TGTGCCAGCAGTGACGGGACAGCTAGCACAGATACGCAGTATTTT. Its translation is CASSDGTASTDTQYF.

The chain couples TRBV15 to TRBJ1-5, with TRBD1 as a possible D gene (5 bases). Germline V gene sequence: CDR1 LNHNV, CDR2 YYDKDF (reference sequence). Between the trimmed V and J ends, which lost 0 bases and 9 bases, there was a span of 12 bases. The CDR3 is made up of 14 amino acids. The DNA of the CDR3 is TGTGCCACCAGCAGAGATTCGGGGCTGGGGCCCCAGCATTTT. As protein: CATSRDSGLGPQHF.

The chain combines TRBV7-3 with TRBJ1-6, with D perhaps TRBD1 (5 bases). The V end was cut by 5 bases, the J end by 6 bases, with 11 bases between. The length of the CDR3 is 14 residues. The germline V gene encodes CDR1 SGHTA and CDR2 FQGTGA. In nucleotides, the CDR3 is TGTGCCAGCAGCCCCCGCGGGGGTAATTCACCCCTCCACTTT. Translating it yields CASSPRGGNSPLHF.

The chain uses TRBV9 and TRBJ2-6; no definite D call. CDR3 size: 17 residues. Germline V CDR1 and CDR2: SGDLS, YYNGEE. Trimming removed 3 bases from V and 2 bases from J, with 15 bases in between. In DNA, the CDR3 is TGTGCCAGCAGCGCTTCACTGGCATGGGCTGGGGCCAACGTCCTGACTTTC. This sequence encodes CASSASLAWAGANVLTF.

This chain joins TRBV19 and TRBJ2-1; D remains unclear. CDR3 length: 15 residues. From germline, CDR1 is LNHDA and CDR2 SQIVND (reference sequence). The V gene lost 0 bases and the J gene lost 1 base, with 7 bases spanning the gap. The CDR3 nucleotides read TGTGCCAGTAGTATAGAGGACCAATCCTACAATGAGCAGTTCTTC. This sequence encodes CASSIEDQSYNEQFF.

V usage is TRBV6-4 and J usage is TRBJ2-7, with D perhaps matching TRBD1 (6 bases). The length of the CDR3 is 15 residues. V was clipped by 3 bases and J by 0 bases, with 12 bases between them. Germline assignment: CDR1 MRHNA and CDR2 SNTAGT. The CDR3: CASSENRASSYEQYF. In DNA form, the CDR3 reads TGTGCCAGCAGTGAGAACAGGGCGAGCTCCTACGAGCAGTACTTC.

The sample holds one count of this clone. The rearrangement joins TRBV6-5 to TRBJ1-5; D unresolved. This CDR3 contains 12 residues. V was pared by 8 bases and J by 4 bases, with 9 bases between. Germline-derived CDR1 and CDR2 are MNHEY and SVGAGI. Here the CDR3 reads CASGRTNQPQHF. CDR3 in DNA: TGTGCCAGCGGCAGGACGAATCAGCCCCAGCATTTT.

J is TRBJ1-3 and V is TRBV7-3; 7 bases line up with TRBD1. The J segment lost 0 bases and the V segment lost 5 bases, leaving 4 bases of the junction unmatched. CDR3 size: 15 residues. Germline V CDR1 and CDR2: SGHTA, FQGTGA. CDR3 amino acids: CASSPQGGSGNTIYF. The CDR3 region has the DNA TGTGCCAGCAGCCCCCAGGGGGGCTCTGGAAACACCATATATTTT.

This clone was seen once. The junction departs from germline at one end; a sequencing error may be responsible. The rearrangement links TRBV20-1 to TRBJ2-5; no reliable D call. Matching the DNA end better, TRBJ2-7 makes the J call doubtful. This CDR3 comprises 10 residues. The V gene's germline CDR1 is DFQATT and CDR2 SNEGSKA (reference sequence). The CDR3 is CSATSNEQYF. As DNA, the CDR3 is TGCAGTGCTACCTCCAACGAGCAGTACTTC.

This chain joins TRBV5-1 and TRBJ1-4; 8 bases are shared with TRBD1. Unmatched junction bases numbered 6, after V lost 4 bases and J lost 7 bases. This CDR3 spans 14 amino acids. Germline CDR1 reads SGHRS; CDR2 reads YFSETQ. CDR3 protein: CASSPGQGGEKLFF. For the CDR3, the DNA is TGCGCCAGCAGCCCCGGACAGGGTGGTGAAAAACTGTTTTTT.

V and J are TRBV7-3 and TRBJ2-1; D remains ambiguous. Per the germline V gene, CDR1 is SGHTA and CDR2 is FQGTGA. The CDR3 is 15 residues long. The V and J ends lost 2 bases and 3 bases respectively, with 11 bases between them. The DNA of the CDR3 is TGTGCCAGCAGCTTAGGCTTTACAAGCTACAATGAGCAGTTCTTC. Residues: CASSLGFTSYNEQFF.

The chain carries TRBV18 and TRBJ2-1, with D unresolved. This CDR3 is built from 15 residues. The germline gives CDR1 KGHSH, CDR2 LQKENI. Between the trimmed V and J ends, which lost 4 bases and 5 bases, there was a span of 15 bases. The CDR3 bases are TGTGCCAGCTCACTCGAGAAGCAAAGCCACAATGAGCAGTTCTTC. Protein: CASSLEKQSHNEQFF.

In DNA, the CDR3 is TGTGCCAGCAGCTTGCCATCTGGGAGCCTGGAGACCCAGTACTTC. Protein product: CASSLPSGSLETQYF. The chain links TRBV5-4 to TRBJ2-5; tentatively, D is TRBD2 (5 bases). Germline V gene sequence: CDR1 SGHNT, CDR2 YYREEE (reference sequence). The length of the CDR3 is 15 residues. Trimming stripped 1 base from V and 5 bases from J, with 15 bases between.

The chain uses TRBV7-3 and TRBJ1-5; D gene uncertain. Trimming shortened V by 1 base and J by 6 bases, and 16 bases separated the two germline ends. Germline V gives CDR1 SGHTA, CDR2 FQGTGA. The CDR3 is 16 amino acids. The CDR3 nucleotides read TGTGCCAGCAGCTTAAGCGGAGACCCGTCCCTTCAGCCCCAGCATTTT. Amino acids: CASSLSGDPSLQPQHF.

The gene calls are TRBV5-1 and TRBJ2-7; perhaps D is TRBD1 or TRBD2 (5 bases each). The CDR3 runs 16 residues. The V end lost 3 bases, the J end lost 2 bases, and 18 bases lay between the germline ends. The germline gives CDR1 SGHRS, CDR2 YFSETQ. For the CDR3, the DNA is TGCGCCAGCAGCTCTACCTCAGGGACGGATACCTACGAGCAGTACTTC. As protein: CASSSTSGTDTYEQYF.

This sequence joins TRBV5-1 and TRBJ2-2; D might be TRBD1 (6 bases). Trimming stripped 0 bases from V and 5 bases from J, with 14 bases between. Germline loops: CDR1 SGHRS, CDR2 YFSETQ. This CDR3 is 16 amino acids long. This CDR3 is CASSLVLGAQTGELFF. CDR3 nucleotides: TGCGCCAGCAGCTTGGTTCTGGGGGCGCAGACCGGGGAGCTGTTTTTT.

A single count supports this clone. The chain joins TRBV4-1 to TRBJ2-6; D possibly corresponds to TRBD1 (5 bases). The CDR3 is made up of 15 amino acids. Per the germline V gene, CDR1 is MGHRA and CDR2 is YSYEKL. Trimming pared 4 bases from V and 4 bases from J, leaving 11 bases between. CDR3 nucleotides: TGCGCCAGCAGCCTAGGGGTTGGCGGGGCCAACGTCCTGACTTTC. This gives the protein CASSLGVGGANVLTF.

Here the CDR3 DNA reads TGTGCCAGCAGCCAGGACCGGACAGGGTACGAGAACACTGAAGCTTTCTTT. Amino acids: CASSQDRTGYENTEAFF. The chain couples TRBV4-2 to TRBJ1-1, with 8 bases identical to TRBD1. The V gene end was trimmed by 3 bases and the J gene end by 1 base; junction bases not matched to a gene: 10. The CDR3 has 17 residues. Germline lookup yields CDR1 LGHNA and CDR2 YNFKEQ.

V and J are TRBV6-1 and TRBJ2-1; TRBD2 might be the D (6 bases). The germline CDR1 and CDR2 sequences are MNHNS and SASEGT. This CDR3 is 14 amino acids long. Trimming pared 4 bases from V and 3 bases from J, leaving 10 bases between. In nucleotides, the CDR3 is TGTGCCAGCAGTGCCCTAGCGAGCTACAATGAGCAGTTCTTC. It codes for CASSALASYNEQFF.

This sequence joins TRBV7-9 and TRBJ2-5; TRBD2 is a possible D gene (6 bases). V was trimmed by 4 bases and J by 7 bases, leaving 7 bases between them. The CDR3 has 11 residues. Germline V gene data show CDR1 as SEHNR and CDR2 as FQNEAQ (reference sequence). The CDR3 DNA reads as TGTGCCAGCAGCTGGAGGGTGACCCAGTACTTC. Protein sequence: CASSWRVTQYF.